This T cell receptor (beta chain) is drawn from a study of CD8+CD57+ T cells in acquired aplastic anemia. TCR beta VDJ and CDR3 were profiled, and genomic DNA was the template. Using its own MiXCR run on the reads, TCRdb lists one record per CDR3 protein. This repertoire shows 150,000 to 200,000 distinct CDR3 sequences, under 55% found once; its top ten account for about 8.8%. Of note for this clonotype: This may be a read error: a much more frequent sequence differs by one nucleotide.

Previously, flow cytometry had revealed CD8+CD57+ cell expansion in the patients chosen for sequencing. Trimming removed 1 base from V and 0 bases from J; junction bases left unmatched: 8. CDR1 is KGHDR and CDR2 is SFDVKD in the germline V gene. The CDR3 length is 19 residues. The receptor was derived from a human donor with aplastic anemia. The rearrangement joins TRBV24-1 to TRBJ2-3, with 11 bases that match TRBD2. Sequenced material: sorted CD4+, CD8+, or CD8+CD57+ T cells (not recorded which) from PBMCs. The CDR3 sequence: CATSDFRSSGGSSTDTQYF. CDR3 coding DNA: TGTGCCACCAGTGATTTTCGGTCTAGCGGGGGGTCTAGCACAGATACGCAGTATTTT.